The clone carrying this TCR beta chain was detected only once. Its antigen is still unknown. This entry comes from a study of tumor-infiltrating lymphocytes in localized non-small cell lung cancer. Whole-study findings and limits: No T-cell fraction difference was seen between IM1 and IM2 tumors. TCRbeta sequencing showed higher T cell infiltration in tumors than uninvolved lung.

The V gene's germline CDR1 is SGHDN and CDR2 FVKESK. V was trimmed by 1 base and J by 1 base, leaving 10 bases between them. This CDR3 comprises 15 residues. This table comes from immunoSEQ multiplex PCR, and its TCRdb copy is limited to in-frame clones, with some not included. The data contain over 10,000 clones, about 82% of them singletons. The TCR comes from a human donor with non-small cell lung cancer. Specimen: uninvolved lung tissue not adjacent to the tumor. The V gene is TRBV14, the J gene TRBJ2-5; D uncertain. In DNA form, the CDR3 reads TGTGCCAGCAGCCAAGGCTCGGGCTCCCAAGAGACCCAGTACTTC. Translated, it gives CASSQGSGSQETQYF.